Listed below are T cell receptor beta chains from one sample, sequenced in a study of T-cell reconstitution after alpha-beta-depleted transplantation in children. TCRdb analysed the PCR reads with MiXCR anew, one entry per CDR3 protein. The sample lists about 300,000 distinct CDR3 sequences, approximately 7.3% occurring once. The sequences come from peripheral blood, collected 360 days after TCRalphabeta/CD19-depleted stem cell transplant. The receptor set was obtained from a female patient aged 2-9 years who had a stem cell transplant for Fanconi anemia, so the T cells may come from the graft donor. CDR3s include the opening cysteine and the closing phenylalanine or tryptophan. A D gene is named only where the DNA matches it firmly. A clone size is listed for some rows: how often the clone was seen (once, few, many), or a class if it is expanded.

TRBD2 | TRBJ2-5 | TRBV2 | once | TGTGCCAGCAGGACTGGGACTAGCGGGGAGACCCAGTACTTC | CASRTGTSGETQYF
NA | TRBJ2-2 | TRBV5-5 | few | TGTGCCAGCAGCTTGACGGATACCGGGGAGCTGTTTTTT | CASSLTDTGELFF
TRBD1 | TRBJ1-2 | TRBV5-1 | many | TGCGCCAGCAGCCTACAGACAGGGGGCGGCTACACCTTC | CASSLQTGGGYTF
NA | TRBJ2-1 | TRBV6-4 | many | TGTGCCAGCAGGACACAGGGTGGTGAGCAGTTCTTC | CASRTQGGEQFF
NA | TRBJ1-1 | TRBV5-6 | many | TGTGCCAGCAGCGTGGGCGGACTTAGGGGGGCTTTCTTT | CASSVGGLRGAFF
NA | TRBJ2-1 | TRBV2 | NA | TGTGCCAGCTCCGAGATCCCCTACAATGAGCAGTTCTTC | CASSEIPYNEQFF
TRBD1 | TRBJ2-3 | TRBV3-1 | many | TGTGCCAGCAGCCAAGGGACAGGGAGTGGAGATACGCAGTATTTT | CASSQGTGSGDTQYF
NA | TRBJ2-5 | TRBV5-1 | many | TGCGCCAGCAGCGCGGTCGCCTTCCAAGAGACCCAGTACTTC | CASSAVAFQETQYF
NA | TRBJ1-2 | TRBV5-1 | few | TGCGCCAGCAGTGCCGGAGGGGGCTATGGCTACACCTTC | CASSAGGGYGYTF
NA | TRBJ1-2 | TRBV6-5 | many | TGTGCCACCTTGGGTTATGGCTACACCTTC | CATLGYGYTF
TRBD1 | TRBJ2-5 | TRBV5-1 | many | TGCGCCAGCAGCATACGACAGGGACCCCAGGAGACCCAGTACTTC | CASSIRQGPQETQYF
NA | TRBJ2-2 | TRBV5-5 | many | TGTGCCAGCAGCCCACGGACACCTAACGGGGCCGGGGAGCTGTTTTTT | CASSPRTPNGAGELFF
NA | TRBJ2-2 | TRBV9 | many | TGTGCCAGCAGCCCTCGGGGGCATTTCAACACCGGGGAGCTGTTTTTT | CASSPRGHFNTGELFF
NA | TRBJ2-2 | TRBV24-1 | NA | TGTGCCACCAGTGTTGTAGGACCCGGGGAGCTGTTTTTT | CATSVVGPGELFF
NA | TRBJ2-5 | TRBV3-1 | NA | TGTGCCAGCAGCCAGCTTGGATCGCGGGGGCACCTGGAGACCCAGTACTTC | CASSQLGSRGHLETQYF
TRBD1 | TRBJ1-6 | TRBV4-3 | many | TGCGCCAGCAGCCAAGCGGGACAGGGGGGGTACTCACCCCTCCACTTT | CASSQAGQGGYSPLHF
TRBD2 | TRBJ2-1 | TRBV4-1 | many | TGCGCCAGCAGCCAAGAACTAGCGGCATCCTACAATGAGCAGTTCTTC | CASSQELAASYNEQFF
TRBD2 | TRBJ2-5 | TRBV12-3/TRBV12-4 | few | TGTGCCAGCAGGGGGCTAGCGGGGGGGCGAGAGACCCAGTACTTC | CASRGLAGGRETQYF
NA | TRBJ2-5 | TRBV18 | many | TGTGCCAGCTCACCTGAGGGAGAGACCCAGTACTTC | CASSPEGETQYF
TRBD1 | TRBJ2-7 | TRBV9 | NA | TGTGCCAGCAGCGGGACAGGGGCCTACGAGCAGTACTTC | CASSGTGAYEQYF
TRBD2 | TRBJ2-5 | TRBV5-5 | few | TGTGCCAGCAGCTTGGCGCGGGGGGGCCAGGAGACCCAGTACTTC | CASSLARGGQETQYF
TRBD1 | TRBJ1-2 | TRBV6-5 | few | TGTGCCAGCAGTTACTCGGGACAGCTGAACTATGGCTACACCTTC | CASSYSGQLNYGYTF
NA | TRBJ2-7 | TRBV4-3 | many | TGCGCCAGCAGCCAATACGACAGCTACGAGCAGTACTTC | CASSQYDSYEQYF
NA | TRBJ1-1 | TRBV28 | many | TGTGCCAGCAGTTTAACGGCGGACCCACGTCTTGAAGCTTTCTTT | CASSLTADPRLEAFF
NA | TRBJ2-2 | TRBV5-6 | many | TGTGCCAGCAGCCCAACAGAGAACACCGGGGAGCTGTTTTTT | CASSPTENTGELFF
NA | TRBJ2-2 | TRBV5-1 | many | TGCGCCAGCAGCTTGGTGCCCTCAGCGGAGCCCGGGGAGCTGTTTTTT | CASSLVPSAEPGELFF
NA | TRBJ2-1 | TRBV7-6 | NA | TGTGCCAGCAGCTTAAGCCACTACAATGAGCAGTTCTTC | CASSLSHYNEQFF
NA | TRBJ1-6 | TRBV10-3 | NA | TGTGCCATCAGTGACAGGGGCAATAATTCACCCCTCCACTTT | CAISDRGNNSPLHF
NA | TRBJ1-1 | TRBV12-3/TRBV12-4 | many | TGTGCCAGCAGTCCCGAAGGACGGGAGGTTGCTGAAGCTTTCTTT | CASSPEGREVAEAFF
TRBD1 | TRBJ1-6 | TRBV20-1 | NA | TGCAGTGCTCGCACACTAGGGACAGCTTTAAATAATTCACCCCTCCACTTT | CSARTLGTALNNSPLHF
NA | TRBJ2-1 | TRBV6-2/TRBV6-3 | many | TGTGCCAGCAGTTACTCGTACCGGGACAATGAGCAGTTCTTC | CASSYSYRDNEQFF
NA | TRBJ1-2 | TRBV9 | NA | TGTGCCAGCAACGTAGGACAGATTGACTATGGCTACACCTTC | CASNVGQIDYGYTF
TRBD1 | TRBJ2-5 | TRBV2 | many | TGTGCCAGCAGTGCCCGGACAGGGGGAAAGACCCAGTACTTC | CASSARTGGKTQYF
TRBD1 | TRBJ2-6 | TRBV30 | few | TGTGTCATCGGGGACAGGGGGCCATCTGGGGCCAACGTCCTGACTTTC | CVIGDRGPSGANVLTF
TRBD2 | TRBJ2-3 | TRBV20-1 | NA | TGCAGTGCTATCTCGCCGGGGGGGCCTTGGGATACGCAGTATTTT | CSAISPGGPWDTQYF
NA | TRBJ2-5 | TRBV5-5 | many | TGTGCCAGCAGCTTCCCCGGGGTAGAGACCCAGTACTTC | CASSFPGVETQYF
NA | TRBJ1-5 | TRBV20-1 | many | TGCAGTGCTAGCAGGCTGGGCAATCAGCCCCAGCATTTT | CSASRLGNQPQHF